Following are 20 T cell receptor beta chains from one sample sequenced in a study of T cells in Graves' hyperthyroidism and ophthalmopathy. Amplification of TCR beta CDR3 regions used RNA as the template. In the first-round RT-PCR of the TCR CDR3, the HTBI primer set was used. One entry per CDR3 protein results from TCRdb running MiXCR on the multiplex PCR reads. The table records hundreds of thousands of distinct CDR3 sequences, approximately 15% of them present only once. Sequencing was done on a sample of blood. The receptors were gathered from a woman aged 45-60 years with Graves' ophthalmopathy.

The sample holds a few counts of this clonotype. V and J are TRBV19 and TRBJ2-7, with D uncertain. Germline V gene lookup returns CDR1 LNHDA and CDR2 SQIVND (reference sequence). V lost 2 bases, J lost 4 bases, and 15 bases lay in between. The CDR3 length is 15 residues. CDR3 sequence (DNA): TGTGCCAGTAGTATAAGGGCTCCTGCGATATACGAGCAGTACTTC. Translation: CASSIRAPAIYEQYF.

There are many counts of this clonotype. The chain has TRBV3-1 and TRBJ2-4; tentatively, D is TRBD2 (5 bases). Germline assignment: CDR1 LGHDT and CDR2 YNNKEL (reference sequence). CDR3 length equals 13 residues. Deletions cut 3 bases from V and 7 bases from J, with 10 bases between. As DNA, the CDR3 is TGTGCCAGCAGCCACCGGACTCGGAACATTCAGTACTTC. Translated: CASSHRTRNIQYF.

In this sample, this clonotype turned up a few times. The chain links TRBV29-1 to TRBJ2-1; D call uncertain. Germline assignment: CDR1 SQVTM and CDR2 ANQGSEA. The CDR3 consists of 15 residues. V was shortened by 3 bases and J by 0 bases, with 12 bases between the two germline ends. CDR3 sequence (DNA): TGCAGCGTTGACACGGGCTTCAGCTCCTACAATGAGCAGTTCTTC. Amino acid sequence: CSVDTGFSSYNEQFF.

This clonotype was seen repeatedly, ten times or more. The genes are TRBV20-1 and TRBJ1-1; D call uncertain. The V and J ends lost 4 bases and 0 bases respectively, with 9 bases between them. CDR1 is DFQATT, CDR2 SNEGSKA, per germline (reference sequence). This CDR3 comprises 13 residues. The CDR3 DNA follows: TGCAGTGCTATTCGAGGAATGAACACTGAAGCTTTCTTT. This codes for CSAIRGMNTEAFF.

About this clonotype: This may arise from a read error, as a much more abundant clone is one base away. The chain has TRBV18 and TRBJ1-5; 7 bases are shared with TRBD1. Germline V gene data show CDR1 as KGHSH and CDR2 as LQKENI. The CDR3 sequence is 15 residues long. The junction had 6 bases not matched to a gene; V was cut back by 3 bases and J by 4 bases. The CDR3 region is CASSPGQSTNQPQHF. The CDR3 DNA sequence: TGTGCCAGCTCACCGGGACAGAGTACAAATCAGCCCCAGCATTTT.

This clonotype was found a few times. The V gene is TRBV12-3 or TRBV12-4, the J gene TRBJ1-2; 9 bases fit TRBD1. The junction had 2 bases not matched to a gene; V was cut back by 5 bases and J by 7 bases. The CDR3 covers 12 residues. CDR3 sequence (DNA): TGTGCCAGCAGTGGGACAGGGCCTGGCTACACCTTC. Its translation is CASSGTGPGYTF.

Regarding this clonotype: Since a much larger clone is just one base distant, this may be a read error. Because it lacks the conserved phenylalanine or tryptophan at the end, this CDR3 is likely a read error. V and J are TRBV7-9 and TRBJ2-7; D may be TRBD2 (5 bases). Germline values: CDR1 SEHNR, CDR2 FQNEAQ (reference sequence). The V end lost 5 bases, the J end lost 4 bases, and 12 bases lay between the germline ends. CDR3 length: 13 residues. The chain's CDR3 is CASSPPRGYEQYL. The CDR3 DNA follows: TGTGCCAGCAGCCCACCCCGGGGTTACGAGCAGTACCTC.

This clonotype was seen repeatedly, ten times or more. This chain joins TRBV6-5 and TRBJ1-5, with a possible D match to TRBD1 (6 bases). The V gene's germline CDR1 is MNHEY and CDR2 SVGAGI. The CDR3 runs 15 residues. Trimming took off 4 bases at V and 0 bases at J, with 10 bases between the two ends. The CDR3 DNA sequence: TGTGCCAGCAGTTTGTCAGGGGCTAGCAATCAGCCCCAGCATTTT. As protein: CASSLSGASNQPQHF.

There are a few counts of this clonotype. The CDR3 DNA reads TGTGCCAGCCGGCAGGGGGTGGAACAGCCCCAGCATTTT. It codes for CASRQGVEQPQHF. V usage is TRBV6-1 and J usage is TRBJ1-5, with 7 bases aligning to TRBD1. The germline V gene encodes CDR1 MNHNS and CDR2 SASEGT. There are 13 residues in the CDR3. V gave up 8 bases and J gave up 7 bases; unmatched junction bases: 8.

The J gene is TRBJ2-3, the V gene TRBV19; 9 bases are shared with TRBD2. The CDR3 covers 15 residues. V dropped 7 bases and J dropped 2; count of bases not matched to a gene: 7. CDR1 LNHDA and CDR2 SQIVND come from the germline V gene (reference sequence). The CDR3 bases are TGTGCCAGTACCTTGCTAGCGGGAAACACAGATACGCAGTATTTT. Encoded protein: CASTLLAGNTDTQYF.

The chain links TRBV30 to TRBJ2-1, with 11 nucleotides matching TRBD2. This CDR3 is 13 amino acids long. V trimming: 2 bases; J trimming: 16 bases; junction bases outside the gene matches: 10. Germline V gene lookup returns CDR1 GTSNPN and CDR2 SVGIG (reference sequence). The CDR3 region is CAWSHTSGGRQFF. The CDR3 region has the DNA TGTGCCTGGAGTCATACTAGCGGGGGAAGGCAATTCTTC.

Only a few counts were recorded for this clonotype. V usage is TRBV12-5 and J usage is TRBJ2-2, with unresolved D. Germline CDR1 and CDR2: LGHNT and FRNRAP. V lost 0 bases to trimming and J lost 3 bases, with 11 bases between them. This CDR3 spans 16 amino acids. CDR3 amino acids: CASGLVLNKHTGELFF. CDR3 in DNA: TGTGCTAGTGGTTTGGTACTCAACAAACACACCGGGGAGCTGTTTTTT.

This clonotype appeared once. A much larger clone lies one base from this, so it may be a read error. The chain joins TRBV28 to TRBJ1-1, with TRBD1 matching 9 bases. The CDR3 covers 14 residues. Germline lookup yields CDR1 MDHEN and CDR2 SYDVKM. The CDR3 region has the DNA TGTGCCGGCAGCCTACAGGGGGCCTCAATAGAAGCTTTCTTT. Its protein product is CAGSLQGASIEAFF. Looking up the rest from reference TRBV28 and TRBJ1-1 gives the full variable domain: DVKVTQSSRYLVKRTGEKVFLECVQDMDHENMFWYRQDPGLGLRLIYFSYDVKMKEKGDIPEGYSVSREKKERFSLILESASTNQTSMYLCAGSLQGASIEAFFGQGTRLTVV.

This clonotype showed up many times. V and J are TRBV3-1 and TRBJ2-1; either TRBD1 or TRBD2 may fit D (5 bases each). The CDR3 loop spans 16 amino acids. V was pared by 0 bases and J by 0 bases, with 9 bases between. CDR1 and CDR2 (germline): LGHDT, YNNKEL (reference sequence). CDR3: CASSQEGTSSYNEQFF. CDR3 bases: TGTGCCAGCAGCCAAGAGGGGACGAGCTCCTACAATGAGCAGTTCTTC.

This clonotype was counted ten times or more. This rearrangement joins TRBV28 to TRBJ2-1, with TRBD2 matching over 7 bases. This CDR3 comprises 15 residues. The V and J ends lost 4 bases and 4 bases, in that order; junction bases with no gene match: 7. The germline CDR1 and CDR2 sequences are MDHEN and SYDVKM. The CDR3 DNA follows: TGTGCCAGCAGTTACCGGGACTACCCATACAATGAGCAGTTCTTC. As protein: CASSYRDYPYNEQFF.

This clonotype was seen more than once but under ten times. The chain links TRBV7-9 to TRBJ2-2; TRBD1 matches 7 bases. Germline loops: CDR1 SEHNR, CDR2 FQNEAQ (reference sequence). The CDR3 has 19 amino acids. V shed 5 bases, J shed 4 bases, and the junction held 19 bases outside the gene matches. CDR3 in DNA: TGTGCCAGCAGCAGACAGGGAACCGGTGCCAGTCGGGTCACCGGGGAGCTGTTTTTT. The encoded protein is CASSRQGTGASRVTGELFF.

This clonotype was recorded many times. The chain's CDR3 is CAWSPGGVAKNIQYF. The CDR3 DNA is TGTGCCTGGAGTCCGGGAGGGGTCGCCAAAAACATTCAGTACTTC. The chain uses TRBV30 and TRBJ2-4; TRBD2 aligns across 8 bases. The CDR3 loop spans 15 amino acids. Germline V gene data show CDR1 as GTSNPN and CDR2 as SVGIG (reference sequence). Trimming removed 2 bases from V and 1 base from J; junction bases left unmatched: 4.

This clonotype has only one observation. A much larger clone sits a single nucleotide away, making a read error possible. This sequence joins TRBV2 and TRBJ2-3, with unresolved D. Trimming removed 5 bases at V and 4 bases at J, with 13 bases between. The CDR3 loop spans 14 amino acids. Germline V gene sequence: CDR1 SNHLY, CDR2 FYNNEI. The CDR3 sequence is CASSKLHMADTQYF. The CDR3 coding sequence is TGTGCCAGCAGTAAACTCCATATGGCAGATACGCAGTATTTT.

This clonotype was seen a few times. The gene calls are TRBV6-1 and TRBJ2-2; the D call may be TRBD1 or TRBD2 (5 bases each). V lost 6 bases to trimming and J lost 6 bases, with 11 bases between them. The germline CDR1 and CDR2 sequences are MNHNS and SASEGT. The CDR3 covers 13 residues. CDR3: CASSTRGSGELFF. As DNA, the CDR3 is TGTGCCAGCAGCACGAGGGGCTCCGGGGAGCTGTTTTTT.

In its sample, this clonotype was seen a few times. The rearrangement uses TRBV6-1 and TRBJ1-2; D might be TRBD1 (6 bases). CDR1 is MNHNS, CDR2 SASEGT, per germline. The CDR3 totals 14 residues. V gave up 6 bases and J gave up 6 bases, with 17 bases separating them. The DNA for the CDR3 is TGTGCCAGCAGGGAGACCGGGCAGGGGAATGGCTACACCTTC. Translated, it gives CASRETGQGNGYTF.